This T cell receptor beta chain was recorded in a study of blood T cell repertoires in COVID-19. Study details: Material from acute and convalescent COVID-19 was sourced from the United States, Italy and Spain.

As originally analysed: Researchers report that nucleated cell counts were estimated from reference gene primer amplification. Repertoires were generated with immunoSEQ multiplex PCR, while TCRdb's copy carries only in-frame clones and drops some. D and trimming were read from the DNA, whereas the V and J calls and clone size are those reported in that table. The data contain roughly 93,000 clones, over 70% of them singletons. Sequencing was carried out using peripheral blood. The source is a woman at least 80 years old with acute or convalescent COVID-19.

CDR3 DNA sequence: TGTGCCAGCAGTCCCGGGGGGAGAGGTGAAGCTTTCTTT. Translated: CASSPGGRGEAFF. The chain joins TRBV28 to TRBJ1-1; TRBD1 might be the D (5 bases). Trimming shortened V by 5 bases and J by 7 bases, and 14 bases separated the two germline ends. The germline gives CDR1 MDHEN, CDR2 SYDVKM. The CDR3 covers 13 residues.